This T cell receptor beta chain stems from a study of T cell responses to AZD1222 COVID-19 vaccine. Study background: Pooled in the analysis were second doses at about 4 or about 12 weeks. Study conclusions and caveats: Researchers took repertoire samples only after the peak T cell response had come. Vaccine-associated CD4 TCRs spanned spike, dominant at 160-218 and 743-854. Donors were largely white British and mainly female; clonal diversity was possibly underestimated.

The V gene's germline CDR1 is DFQATT and CDR2 SNEGSKA (reference sequence). This CDR3 comprises 19 residues. V dropped 3 bases and J dropped 4; count of bases not matched to a gene: 19. A note on this clone: What it binds is not known.

Here immunoSEQ multiplex PCR was the method, and the copy in TCRdb shows in-frame clones only, minus some. The table has 150,000 to 160,000 clones, under 95% seen once. The V gene is TRBV20-1, the J gene TRBJ2-1, with 9 bases matching TRBD2. Specimen: peripheral blood, collected on day 0 of AZD1222 vaccination. The clonotype comes from an adult in good health. The CDR3 loop is CSASWGASGDYPPYNEQFF. The CDR3 bases are TGCAGTGCTAGTTGGGGGGCTAGCGGGGATTATCCACCTTACAATGAGCAGTTCTTC.